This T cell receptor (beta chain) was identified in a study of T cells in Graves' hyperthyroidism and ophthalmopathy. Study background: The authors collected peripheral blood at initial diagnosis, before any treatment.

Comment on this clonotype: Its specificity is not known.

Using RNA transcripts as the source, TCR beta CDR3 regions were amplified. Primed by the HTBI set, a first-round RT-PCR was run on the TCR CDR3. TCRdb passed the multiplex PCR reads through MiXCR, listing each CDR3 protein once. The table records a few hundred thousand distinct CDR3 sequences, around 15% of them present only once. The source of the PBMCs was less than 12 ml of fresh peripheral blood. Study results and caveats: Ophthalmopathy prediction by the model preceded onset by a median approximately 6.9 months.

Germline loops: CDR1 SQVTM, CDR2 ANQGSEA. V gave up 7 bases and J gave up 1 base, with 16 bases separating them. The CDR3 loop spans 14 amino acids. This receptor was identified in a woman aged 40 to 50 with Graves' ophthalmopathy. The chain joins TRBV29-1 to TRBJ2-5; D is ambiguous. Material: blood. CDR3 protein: CSACEPRAQETQYF. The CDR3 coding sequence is TGCAGCGCCTGTGAGCCCCGGGCCCAAGAGACCCAGTACTTC. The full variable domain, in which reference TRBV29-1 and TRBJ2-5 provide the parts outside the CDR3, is SAVISQKPSRDICQRGTSLTIQCQVDSQVTMMFWYRQQPGQSLTLIATANQGSEATYESGFVIDKFPISRPNLTFSTLTVSNMSPEDSSIYLCSACEPRAQETQYFGPGTRLLVL.